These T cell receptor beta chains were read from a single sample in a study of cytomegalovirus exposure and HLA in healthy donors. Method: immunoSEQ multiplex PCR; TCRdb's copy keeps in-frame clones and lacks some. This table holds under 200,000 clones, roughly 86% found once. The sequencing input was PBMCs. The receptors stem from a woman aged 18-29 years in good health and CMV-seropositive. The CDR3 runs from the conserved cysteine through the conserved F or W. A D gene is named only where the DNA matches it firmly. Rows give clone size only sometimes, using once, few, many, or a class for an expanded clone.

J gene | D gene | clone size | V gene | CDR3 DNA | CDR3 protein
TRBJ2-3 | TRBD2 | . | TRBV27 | TGTGCCAGCACCACGAGGGGAGTGACTAGCGGGTGGGATACGCAGTATTTT | CASTTRGVTSGWDTQYF
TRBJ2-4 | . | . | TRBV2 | TGTGCCAGCGAGCCCCAAAAAAACATTCAGTACTTC | CASEPQKNIQYF
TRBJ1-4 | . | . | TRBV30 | TGTGCCTGGAGTCAGACAGACTTGAATGAAAAACTGTTTTTT | CAWSQTDLNEKLFF
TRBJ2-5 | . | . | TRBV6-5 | TGTGCCAGCAGCCGTGAGGAGACCCAGTACTTC | CASSREETQYF
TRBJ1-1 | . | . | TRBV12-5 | TGTGCTAGTGGTTTGGTAGCGATTGTGGGGACAATGAACACTGAAGCTTTCTTT | CASGLVAIVGTMNTEAFF
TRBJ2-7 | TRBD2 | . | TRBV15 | TGTGCCACCAGCAGGGGACTAGCGGGGCATTTGGCCGACGAGCAGTACTTC | CATSRGLAGHLADEQYF
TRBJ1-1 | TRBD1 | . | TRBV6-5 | TGTGCCAGCAGTTACTCGTTGCAGGGGGACATCACTGAAGCTTTCTTT | CASSYSLQGDITEAFF
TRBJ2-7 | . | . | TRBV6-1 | TGTGCCAGCAGTGAAGCGCTAACGGGCTACGAGCAGTACTTC | CASSEALTGYEQYF
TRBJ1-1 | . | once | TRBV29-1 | TGCAGCGGGACAGCCGCGAACACTGAAGCTTTCTTT | CSGTAANTEAFF
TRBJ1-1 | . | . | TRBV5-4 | TGTGCCAGCAGCCCCTTTCAGACAGCGAACACTGAAGCTTTCTTT | CASSPFQTANTEAFF
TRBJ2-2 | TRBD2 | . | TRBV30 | TGTGCCTGGAGTGATCTCGGGAGGGATACCGGGGAGCTGTTTTTT | CAWSDLGRDTGELFF
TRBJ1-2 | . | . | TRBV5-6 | TGTGCCAGCAGCCAAGATCTGCTAGGGGGAGGCTACACCTTC | CASSQDLLGGGYTF
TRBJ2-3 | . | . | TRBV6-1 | TGTGCCAGCAGTGAATCAGGGGACCGCACAGATACGCAGTATTTT | CASSESGDRTDTQYF
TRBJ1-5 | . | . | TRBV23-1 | TGCGCCAGCAGTCAAGGCCCCCCCCAGCATTTT | CASSQGPPQHF
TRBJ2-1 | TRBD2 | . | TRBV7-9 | TGTGCCAGCAGCTTAACTAGCGGGTATTACAATGAGCAGTTCTTC | CASSLTSGYYNEQFF
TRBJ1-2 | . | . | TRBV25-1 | TGTGCCAGCAGTGAAAGGACAGCGGTCTATGGCTACACCTTC | CASSERTAVYGYTF
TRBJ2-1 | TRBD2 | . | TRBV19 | TGTGCCAGTATTGGGACTAGCGGGAGGCCCAATGAGCAGTTCTTC | CASIGTSGRPNEQFF
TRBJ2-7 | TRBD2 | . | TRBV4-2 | TGTGCCAGCAGCCAAGGGCTAGCGGGACGCGAGCAGTACTTC | CASSQGLAGREQYF
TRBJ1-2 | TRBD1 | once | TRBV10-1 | TGCGCCAGCAGTGCCTCCAGGACAGGGGCCGGCTACACCTTC | CASSASRTGAGYTF
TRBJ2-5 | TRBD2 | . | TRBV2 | TGTGCCAGCAGTGATGGGGCGGGAGGGCCTGTGACCCAGTACTTC | CASSDGAGGPVTQYF
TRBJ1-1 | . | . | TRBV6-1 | TGTGCCAGCAGTGAAAGGTGGGCAAACACTGAAGCTTTCTTT | CASSERWANTEAFF
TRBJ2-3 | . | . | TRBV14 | TGTGCCAGCAACCTAGCGTCCGTAGATACGCAGTATTTT | CASNLASVDTQYF
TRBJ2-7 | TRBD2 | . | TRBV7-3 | TGTGCCAGCAGCTTAGGGACTAGCGGGAGCAACGAGCAGTACTTC | CASSLGTSGSNEQYF
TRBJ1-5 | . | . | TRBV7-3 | TGTGCCAGCAGCTTGACGGGGGGCAGCAATCAGCCCCAGCATTTT | CASSLTGGSNQPQHF
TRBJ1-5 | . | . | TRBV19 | TGTGCCAGTAGTACCCGACGGGCTAGCGGTCAGCCCCAGCATTTT | CASSTRRASGQPQHF
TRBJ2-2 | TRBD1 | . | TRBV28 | TGTGCCAGCAGTTTCGACAGGGAGACCGGGGAGCTGTTTTTT | CASSFDRETGELFF
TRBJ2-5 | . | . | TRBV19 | TGTGCCAGTAGTATATCTAGTTACGGAGAGACCCAGTACTTC | CASSISSYGETQYF
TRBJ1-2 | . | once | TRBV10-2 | TGCGCCACCCGGGGGTTCGACGGCATTTATGGCTACACCTTC | CATRGFDGIYGYTF
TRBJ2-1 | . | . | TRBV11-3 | TGTGCCAGCAGCTTAGGTCTACGCAATGAGCAGTTCTTC | CASSLGLRNEQFF
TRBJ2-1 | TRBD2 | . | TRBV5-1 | TGCGCCAGCAGCCTGACTAGCGGGATTCTATCCTACAATGAGCAGTTCTTC | CASSLTSGILSYNEQFF
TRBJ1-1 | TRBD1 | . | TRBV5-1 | TGCGCCAGCAGCCGTGGACAGGGGGCTTTCCGCGGGAGGGAAGCTTTCTTT | CASSRGQGAFRGREAFF
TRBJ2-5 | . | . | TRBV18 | TGTGCCAGCTCACCTGGTTCTAGCGCACAAGAGACCCAGTACTTC | CASSPGSSAQETQYF
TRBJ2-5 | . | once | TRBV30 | TGTGCCTGGAGTGGGCCGGGAGAGACCCAGTACTTC | CAWSGPGETQYF
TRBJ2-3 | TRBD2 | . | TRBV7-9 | TGTGCCAGCAGCCTCGGGACTAGCGGAAATACGCAGTATTTT | CASSLGTSGNTQYF